Each of the 10 T cell receptor beta chains below was sequenced from the same sample in a study of shared clonotypes between healthy human individuals. Assay used: immunoSEQ multiplex PCR; TCRdb lists only in-frame clones, some missing. The table lists about 340,000 clones, around 70% of them singletons, with roughly 10% in the top ten. Sequencing input: memory CD4+ T cells sorted from blood. Subset specified: CD45RA-negative fraction. All receptors derive from a man aged 30 to 45 in good health.

This clone was recorded many times. The V gene is TRBV7-9, the J gene TRBJ2-3, with unresolved D. Germline V gene lookup returns CDR1 SEHNR and CDR2 FQNEAQ (reference sequence). CDR3 length: 13 residues. V gave up 2 bases and J gave up 5 bases, with 8 bases separating them. The CDR3 DNA is TGTGCCAGCAGCTTAATGGGCCTAGATACGCAGTATTTT. Protein: CASSLMGLDTQYF. The variable domain in full, completed from reference TRBV7-9 and TRBJ2-3, reads DTGVSQNPRHKITKRGQNVTFRCDPISEHNRLYWYRQTLGQGPEFLTYFQNEAQLEKSRLLSDRFSAERPKGSFSTLEIQRTEQGDSAMYLCASSLMGLDTQYFGPGTRLTVL.

This clone came up a few times. The V and J genes are TRBV7-3 and TRBJ2-1, with D perhaps matching TRBD1 or TRBD2 (5 bases each). The V gene's germline CDR1 is SGHTA and CDR2 FQGTGA. V lost 5 bases and J lost 9, with 17 bases in between. The CDR3 is 14 residues long. The CDR3 sequence: CASSPSLVGTEQFF. For the CDR3, the DNA is TGTGCCAGCAGCCCGAGTTTAGTCGGGACTGAGCAGTTCTTC.

J is TRBJ2-7 and V is TRBV25-1; 12 bases match TRBD2. The CDR3 is 14 residues long. V dropped 3 bases and J dropped 6; count of bases not matched to a gene: 3. Germline loops: CDR1 MGHDK, CDR2 SYGVNS. The chain's CDR3 is CASSETSGSIEQYF. Written as DNA, the CDR3 is TGTGCCAGCAGTGAGACTAGCGGGAGTATCGAGCAGTACTTC.

In DNA, the CDR3 is TGCGCCAGCAGTGACTTGGGACTAGCGGTTCAAGATTCCTACGAGCAGTACTTC. This gives the protein CASSDLGLAVQDSYEQYF. This chain links TRBV10-1 with TRBJ2-7, with 11 bases lining up with TRBD2. V shed 3 bases and J 1 base; nucleotides not matched to a gene: 11. Germline V gene data show CDR1 as WNHNN and CDR2 as SYGVQD (reference sequence). This CDR3 has 18 residues.

The chain is built from TRBV30 and TRBJ1-1, with D perhaps matching TRBD1 (5 bases). With 0 bases removed from V and 8 bases from J, the gap between germline ends came to 13 bases. This CDR3 is built from 13 residues. The germline gives CDR1 GTSNPN, CDR2 SVGIG (reference sequence). DNA of the CDR3: TGTGCCTGGAGTGTAGGGTGGGACGGGGAAGCTTTCTTT. Amino acids: CAWSVGWDGEAFF.

This chain uses TRBV18 with TRBJ2-5; D is tentatively TRBD1 or TRBD2 (6 bases each). This CDR3 has 16 amino acids. Trimming shortened V by 3 bases and J by 3 bases, and 17 bases separated the two germline ends. Per the germline V gene, CDR1 is KGHSH and CDR2 is LQKENI. CDR3 loop: CASSPEGVGEEETQYF. The CDR3 DNA reads TGTGCCAGCTCACCGGAGGGGGTGGGAGAAGAAGAGACCCAGTACTTC.

This chain uses TRBV27 with TRBJ2-7; 7 bases map to TRBD1. Trimming removed 6 bases from V and 8 bases from J; junction bases left unmatched: 22. CDR1 and CDR2 from the germline V gene are MNHEY and SMNVEV (reference sequence). The CDR3 extends over 17 amino acids. The CDR3 spells CASSQGFSLFNRGQQYF. DNA of the CDR3: TGTGCCAGCAGCCAGGGGTTTAGCTTATTTAACAGGGGCCAGCAGTACTTC.

The V and J genes are TRBV15 and TRBJ1-4, with 7 nucleotides matching TRBD1. V shed 5 bases, J shed 7 bases, and the junction held 13 bases outside the gene matches. CDR3 length equals 16 residues. From germline, CDR1 is LNHNV and CDR2 YYDKDF (reference sequence). The CDR3: CATSVSGGATFEKLFF. For the CDR3, the DNA is TGTGCCACCAGCGTATCAGGGGGTGCAACTTTTGAAAAACTGTTTTTT.

J is TRBJ2-1 and V is TRBV18, with D possibly matching TRBD2 (7 bases). The CDR3 runs 13 residues. The germline V and J ends were trimmed by 5 bases and 14 bases, with 19 bases remaining between them. Germline loops: CDR1 KGHSH, CDR2 LQKENI. In nucleotides, the CDR3 is TGTGCCAGCTCATCGAAGAGAGAGGGGGGGGAGTTCTTC. Translated, it gives CASSSKREGGEFF. The whole variable domain, remainder taken from reference TRBV18 and TRBJ2-1, is NAGVMQNPRHLVRRRGQEARLRCSPMKGHSHVYWYRQLPEEGLKFMVYLQKENIIDESGMPKERFSAEFPKEGPSILRIQQVVRGDSAAYFCASSSKREGGEFFGPGTRLTVL.

The chain carries TRBV6-1 and TRBJ2-7, with D possibly called TRBD1 or TRBD2 (5 bases each). Trimming cost V 4 bases and J 3 bases, with 13 bases left between them. The germline V gene encodes CDR1 MNHNS and CDR2 SASEGT. This CDR3 is 14 amino acids long. The CDR3 nucleotides read TGTGCCAGCAGTGCGGGGACGCTGGGCTACGAGCAGTACTTC. Protein: CASSAGTLGYEQYF.